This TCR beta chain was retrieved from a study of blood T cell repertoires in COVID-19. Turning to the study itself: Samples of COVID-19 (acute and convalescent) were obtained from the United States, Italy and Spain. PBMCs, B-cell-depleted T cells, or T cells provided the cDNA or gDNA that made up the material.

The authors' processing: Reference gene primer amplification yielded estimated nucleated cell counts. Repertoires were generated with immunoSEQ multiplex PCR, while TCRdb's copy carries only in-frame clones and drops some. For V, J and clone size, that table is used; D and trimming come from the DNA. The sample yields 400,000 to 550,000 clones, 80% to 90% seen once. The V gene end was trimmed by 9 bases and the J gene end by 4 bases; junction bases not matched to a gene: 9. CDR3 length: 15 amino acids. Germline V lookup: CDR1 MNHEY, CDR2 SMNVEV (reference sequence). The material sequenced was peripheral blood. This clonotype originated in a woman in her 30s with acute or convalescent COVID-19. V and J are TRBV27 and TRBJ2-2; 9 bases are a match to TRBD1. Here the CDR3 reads CASNGQGRTTGELFF. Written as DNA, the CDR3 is TGTGCCAGTAACGGACAGGGGAGAACCACCGGGGAGCTGTTTTTT.